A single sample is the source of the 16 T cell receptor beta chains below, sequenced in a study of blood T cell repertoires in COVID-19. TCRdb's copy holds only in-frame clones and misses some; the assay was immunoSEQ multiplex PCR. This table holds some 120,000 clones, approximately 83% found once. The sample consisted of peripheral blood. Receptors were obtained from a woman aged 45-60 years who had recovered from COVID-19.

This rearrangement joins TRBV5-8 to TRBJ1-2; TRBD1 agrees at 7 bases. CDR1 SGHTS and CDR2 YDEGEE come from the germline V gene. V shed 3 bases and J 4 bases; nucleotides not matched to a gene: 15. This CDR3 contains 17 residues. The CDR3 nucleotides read TGTGCCAGCAGCTCAACCGGGACAGAGACGTCCCGCTATGGCTACACCTTC. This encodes CASSSTGTETSRYGYTF. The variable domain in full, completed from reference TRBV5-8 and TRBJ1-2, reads EAGVTQSPTHLIKTRGQQATLRCSPISGHTSVYWYQQALGLGLQFLLWYDEGEERNRGNFPPRFSGRQFPNYSSELNVNALELEDSALYLCASSSTGTETSRYGYTFGSGTRLTVV.

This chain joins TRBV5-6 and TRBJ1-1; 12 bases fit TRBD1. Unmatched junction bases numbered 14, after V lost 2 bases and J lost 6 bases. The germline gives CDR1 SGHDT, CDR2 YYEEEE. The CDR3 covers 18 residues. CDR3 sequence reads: CASSFRDRGRRVIPEAFF. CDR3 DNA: TGTGCCAGCAGCTTCAGGGACAGGGGGCGAAGAGTCATCCCTGAAGCTTTCTTT.

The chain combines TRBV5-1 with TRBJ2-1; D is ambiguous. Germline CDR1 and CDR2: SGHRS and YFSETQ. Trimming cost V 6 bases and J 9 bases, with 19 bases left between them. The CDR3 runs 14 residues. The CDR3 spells CASKESPTRSEQFF. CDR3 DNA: TGCGCCAGCAAGGAGTCCCCAACTCGGAGTGAGCAGTTCTTC.

In nucleotides, the CDR3 is TGTGCCAGCAGCTTAGGCGGGAGGAAGCAGTTCTTC. Amino acid sequence: CASSLGGRKQFF. The rearrangement links TRBV11-3 to TRBJ2-1; TRBD2 agrees at 8 bases. Trimming cost V 1 base and J 11 bases; bases outside gene matches: 1. There are 12 residues in the CDR3. Germline values: CDR1 SGHNT, CDR2 YENEEA.

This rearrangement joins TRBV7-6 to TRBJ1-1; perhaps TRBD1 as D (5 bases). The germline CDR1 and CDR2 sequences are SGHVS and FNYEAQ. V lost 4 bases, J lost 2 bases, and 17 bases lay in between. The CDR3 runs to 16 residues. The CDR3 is CASSSGGGIDNTEAFF. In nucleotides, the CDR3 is TGTGCCAGCAGCTCTGGGGGGGGGATAGACAACACTGAAGCTTTCTTT.

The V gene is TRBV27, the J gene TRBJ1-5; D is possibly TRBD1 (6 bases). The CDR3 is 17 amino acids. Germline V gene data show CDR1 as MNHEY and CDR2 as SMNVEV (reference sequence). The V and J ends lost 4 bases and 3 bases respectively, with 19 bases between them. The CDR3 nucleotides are TGTGCCAGCAGTTCCAGGGGCCCCGTGGGGTTCAATCAGCCCCAGCATTTT. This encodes CASSSRGPVGFNQPQHF.

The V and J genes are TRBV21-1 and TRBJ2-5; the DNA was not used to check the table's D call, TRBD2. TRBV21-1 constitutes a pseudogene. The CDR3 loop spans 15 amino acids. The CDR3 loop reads CASSSGTSGKETQYF. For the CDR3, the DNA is TGTGCCAGCAGCAGCGGGACTAGCGGAAAAGAGACCCAGTACTTC.

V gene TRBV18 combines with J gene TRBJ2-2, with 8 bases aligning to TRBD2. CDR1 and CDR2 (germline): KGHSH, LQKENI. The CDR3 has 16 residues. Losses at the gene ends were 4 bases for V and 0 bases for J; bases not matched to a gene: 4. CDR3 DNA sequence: TGTGCCAGCTCACGCCAAGCGGGAGCGAACACCGGGGAGCTGTTTTTT. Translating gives CASSRQAGANTGELFF.

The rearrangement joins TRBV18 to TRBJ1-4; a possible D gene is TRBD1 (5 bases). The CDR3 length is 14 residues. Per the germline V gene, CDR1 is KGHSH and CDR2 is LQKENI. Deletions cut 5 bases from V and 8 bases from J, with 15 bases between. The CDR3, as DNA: TGTGCCAGCTCAATTTCTCGGGGGGAAGAAAAACTGTTTTTT. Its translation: CASSISRGEEKLFF.

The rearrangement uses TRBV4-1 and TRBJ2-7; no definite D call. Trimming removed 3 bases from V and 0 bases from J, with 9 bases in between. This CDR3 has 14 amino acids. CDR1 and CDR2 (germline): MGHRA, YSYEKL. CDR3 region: CASSQTPVSYEQYF. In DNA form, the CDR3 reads TGCGCCAGCAGCCAGACACCCGTCTCCTACGAGCAGTACTTC.

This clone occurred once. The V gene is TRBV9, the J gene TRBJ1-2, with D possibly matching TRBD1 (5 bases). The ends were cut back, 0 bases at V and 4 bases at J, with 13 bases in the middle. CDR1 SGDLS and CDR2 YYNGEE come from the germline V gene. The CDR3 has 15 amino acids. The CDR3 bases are TGTGCCAGCAGCGTAGCGGGCAGGGAAGGCTATGGCTACACCTTC. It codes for CASSVAGREGYGYTF.

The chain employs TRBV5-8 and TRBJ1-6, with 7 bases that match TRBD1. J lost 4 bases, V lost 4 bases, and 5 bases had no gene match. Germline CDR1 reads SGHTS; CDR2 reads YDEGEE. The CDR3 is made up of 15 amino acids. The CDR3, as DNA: TGTGCCAGCAGCGCCTCGGGACAGTATAATTCACCCCTCCACTTT. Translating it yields CASSASGQYNSPLHF.

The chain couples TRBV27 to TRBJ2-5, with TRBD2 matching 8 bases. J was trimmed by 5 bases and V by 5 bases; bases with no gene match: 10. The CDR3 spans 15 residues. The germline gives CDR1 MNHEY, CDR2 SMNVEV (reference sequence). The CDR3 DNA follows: TGTGCCAGCAGTCCCAGCGGGAGACAACGGGAGACCCAGTACTTC. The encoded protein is CASSPSGRQRETQYF.

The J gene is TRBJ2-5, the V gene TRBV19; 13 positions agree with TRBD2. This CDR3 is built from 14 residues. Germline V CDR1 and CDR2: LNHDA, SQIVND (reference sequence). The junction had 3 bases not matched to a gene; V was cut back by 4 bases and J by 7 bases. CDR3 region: CASSRLAGGGTQYF. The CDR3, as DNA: TGTGCCAGTAGTAGACTAGCGGGGGGAGGGACCCAGTACTTC. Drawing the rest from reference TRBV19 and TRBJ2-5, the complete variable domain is DGGITQSPKYLFRKEGQNVTLSCEQNLNHDAMYWYRQDPGQGLRLIYYSQIVNDFQKGDIAEGYSVSREKKESFPLTVTSAQKNPTAFYLCASSRLAGGGTQYFGPGTRLLVL.

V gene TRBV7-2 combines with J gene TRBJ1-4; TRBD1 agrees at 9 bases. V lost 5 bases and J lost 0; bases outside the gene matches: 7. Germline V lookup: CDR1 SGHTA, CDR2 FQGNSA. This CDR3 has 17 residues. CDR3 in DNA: TGTGCCAGCAGCCGGGACAGGGTGGGCTCAACTAATGAAAAACTGTTTTTT. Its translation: CASSRDRVGSTNEKLFF.

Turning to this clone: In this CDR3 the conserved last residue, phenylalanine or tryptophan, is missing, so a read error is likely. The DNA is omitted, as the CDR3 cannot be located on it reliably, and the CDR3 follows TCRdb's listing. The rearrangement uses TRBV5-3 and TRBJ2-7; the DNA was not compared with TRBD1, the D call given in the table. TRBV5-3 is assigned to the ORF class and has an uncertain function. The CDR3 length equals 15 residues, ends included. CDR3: CARSPGLDRGARRLS.